The sequence of this T cell receptor (beta chain) was determined in a study of CD8+CD57+ T cells in acquired aplastic anemia. Study-wide points: Levels of CD8+ Simpson's diversity were not significantly distinct in patients versus controls.

Profiling of TCR beta VDJ combinations and CDR3 sequences used genomic DNA as template. Each CDR3 protein gets one entry after TCRdb re-called the reads with MiXCR. The sample holds 35,000 to 45,000 distinct CDR3 sequences, around 67% seen once. On this clonotype: What it recognizes is unknown.

The V and J ends lost 4 bases and 2 bases respectively, with 8 bases between them. Germline V gene lookup returns CDR1 SNHLY and CDR2 FYNNEI. CDR3 length: 13 residues. The chain couples TRBV2 to TRBJ1-2; D ambiguous. The sample consisted of sorted CD4+, CD8+, or CD8+CD57+ T cells (not recorded which) from PBMCs. This receptor was identified in a human donor in good health, serving as a control. Here the CDR3 reads CASSGYTNYGYTF. As DNA, the CDR3 is TGTGCCAGCAGTGGGTACACAAACTATGGCTACACCTTC.